The clone carrying this T cell receptor beta chain was detected once. The sample is drawn from a study of T cells in Graves' hyperthyroidism and ophthalmopathy. RNA transcripts gave rise to amplified TCR beta CDR3 regions. In the first-round RT-PCR of the TCR CDR3, the HTBI primer set was used. TCRdb independently ran MiXCR on the multiplex PCR reads; one entry per CDR3 protein. The sample carries a few hundred thousand distinct CDR3 sequences, 13% recorded once. CDR1 is MDHEN, CDR2 SYDVKM, per germline. The CDR3 sequence is 14 residues long. The V and J ends lost 7 bases and 2 bases respectively, with 14 bases between them. The hyperthyroidism was newly diagnosed and had lasted under 2 months; the patients were aged 18 to 65.

The TCR sequence derives from a young woman with Graves' hyperthyroidism. This sequence joins TRBV28 and TRBJ1-2, with D hard to call. The material sequenced was blood. The CDR3, as DNA: TGTGCCAGCACCCCCGGACTCATCAACTATGGCTACACCTTC. Translated: CASTPGLINYGYTF.